This T cell receptor (beta chain) was identified during a study of blood T cell repertoires in COVID-19 (dated by TCRdb to 2020 to 2022). Study-wide context: Samples from collaborators originated in the United States, Italy and Spain and spanned both the acute and convalescent phases of COVID-19. The prospective study material was composed of cDNA or gDNA derived from T cells, B-cell-depleted T cells, or PBMCs. Deeply sampled blood TCRbeta repertoires from subjects exposed to, actively infected with, or recovered from COVID-19 were included in the dataset. A freely available public database, intended as a resource for researchers studying the immune response to SARS-CoV-2, is where the repertoires were released. The samples were drawn from the first 160 participants of the ongoing ImmuneRACE study and from over 950 subjects provided by 6 global collaborators. A de-identified subject ID, COVID-19 status, age in years and sex were almost always included in the sample metadata. Where available, HLA class I and class II types were obtained from metadata supplied by the sample provider rather than from assay-based typing.

TCRbeta CDR3 regions were amplified from genomic DNA using the immunoSEQ Assay, a bias-controlled multiplex PCR. From the authors' description of their analysis: Within the assay, amplification of reference gene primers was used to estimate how many nucleated cells each sample contained. To quantify the absolute abundance of each unique TCRbeta CDR3 rearrangement, sequence reads were collapsed and filtered. For each sample, productive Simpson clonality was calculated by taking the square root of Simpson's diversity index across productive rearrangements. This is the immuneACCESS table as TCRdb keeps it, with only in-frame sequences that have V and J called. A part of the clones is gone; compared with another copy, unresolved V genes explain less than half, and the rest is unexplained. V and J calls and clone size are given by that table; D and trimming were obtained from the DNA. Recorded for this sample are approximately 80,000 clones; roughly 79% of them occurred a single time. The top ten clonotypes cover about 15% of the sample.

Comments on this clone: What this receptor recognizes is not known. No much larger clone exists at a distance of one base, and base qualities are not known.

Study-wide findings and limitations: How much clinical and demographic metadata was included differed by source and by participant, and the metadata was provided uncurated.

Germline trimming: 2 bases from V, 0 bases from J; junction bases outside gene matches: 4. Its CDR3 holds 15 amino acids, cysteine through phenylalanine. Just CDR3 DNA is preserved here, 45 bases in frame from base 1. As encoded in the germline V gene, CDR1 is SGHTA while CDR2 is FQGNSA. Whole blood was collected in K2EDTA tubes by collaborating institutions according to the institutions' own protocols. Collaborator samples were shipped for TCRbeta analysis as frozen whole blood, isolated PBMCs, or DNA extracted from either sample type. The sequence links TRBV7-2 to TRBJ2-7, and TRBD1 aligns with 7 junction nucleotides. The sequence derives from a human donor in a cohort sampled during active COVID-19. Sequencing was performed on peripheral blood. The DNA reads TGTGCCAGCAGCTTATCCGGGACAGCCTCCTACGAGCAGTACTTC. Translated, it gives CASSLSGTASYEQYF.